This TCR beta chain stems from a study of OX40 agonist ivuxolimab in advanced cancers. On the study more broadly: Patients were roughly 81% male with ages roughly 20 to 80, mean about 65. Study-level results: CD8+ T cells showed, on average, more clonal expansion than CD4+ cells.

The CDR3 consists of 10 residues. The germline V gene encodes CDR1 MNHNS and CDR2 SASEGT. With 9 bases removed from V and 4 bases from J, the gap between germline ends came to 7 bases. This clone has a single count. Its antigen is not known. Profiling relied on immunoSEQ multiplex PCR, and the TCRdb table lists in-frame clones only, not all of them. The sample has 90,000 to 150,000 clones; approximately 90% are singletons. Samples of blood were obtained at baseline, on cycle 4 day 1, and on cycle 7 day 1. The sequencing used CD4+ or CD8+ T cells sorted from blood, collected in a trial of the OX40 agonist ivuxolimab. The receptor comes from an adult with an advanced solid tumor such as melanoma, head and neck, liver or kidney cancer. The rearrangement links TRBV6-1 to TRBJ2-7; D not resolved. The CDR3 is CASSQYEQYF. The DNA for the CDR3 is TGTGCCAGTTCCCAATACGAGCAGTACTTC.